The next 21 T cell receptor beta chains were all read from a single sample in a study of blood T cell repertoires in COVID-19. Libraries were prepared by immunoSEQ multiplex PCR; TCRdb keeps only in-frame clonotypes and omits some of them. The repertoire holds 200,000 to 300,000 clones, with around 90% as singletons. The sample consisted of PBMCs or T cells enriched from blood (not recorded which). These receptors were taken from a young woman with acute COVID-19.

V usage is TRBV19 and J usage is TRBJ1-5; TRBD1 aligns across 7 bases. The CDR3 length is 15 residues. V shed 5 bases and J 6 bases; nucleotides not matched to a gene: 10. Germline CDR1 and CDR2: LNHDA and SQIVND (reference sequence). CDR3 residues: CASSPDRVMGQPQHF. The CDR3 region has the DNA TGTGCCAGTAGTCCAGACAGGGTGATGGGTCAGCCCCAGCATTTT.

A single count supports this clone. The rearrangement links TRBV27 to TRBJ1-1; the D gene is possibly TRBD1 (5 bases). V lost 6 bases and J lost 1, with 12 bases in between. The CDR3 loop spans 14 amino acids. Germline loops: CDR1 MNHEY, CDR2 SMNVEV (reference sequence). CDR3 loop: CASSLQGQNTEAFF. Here the CDR3 DNA reads TGTGCCAGCAGCCTCCAGGGCCAGAACACTGAAGCTTTCTTT.

This chain joins TRBV19 and TRBJ1-1, with 8 bases aligning to TRBD1. Germline V gene lookup returns CDR1 LNHDA and CDR2 SQIVND (reference sequence). The CDR3 contains 13 residues. Losses at the gene ends were 11 bases for V and 7 bases for J; bases not matched to a gene: 12. The CDR3 spells CAASPRGLFEAFF. CDR3 in DNA: TGTGCCGCTAGCCCCAGGGGGCTCTTTGAAGCTTTCTTT.

This rearrangement joins TRBV3-1 (or the pseudogene TRBV3-2) to TRBJ2-1; TRBD1 agrees at 10 bases. Germline CDR1 is LGHDT and CDR2 is YNNKEL (reference sequence). After removal of 5 bases from V and 6 bases from J, the junction contained 7 bases not matched to a gene. The CDR3 is 15 amino acids. The CDR3 nucleotides are TGTGCCAGCAGCACGCGCGGGACAGGGGTCAATGAGCAGTTCTTC. Its translation is CASSTRGTGVNEQFF.

This clone was counted only a few times. The V and J genes are TRBV10-2 and TRBJ1-2; the D gene is possibly TRBD1 (5 bases). The CDR3 totals 13 residues. The germline V and J ends were trimmed by 0 bases and 9 bases, with 11 bases remaining between them. CDR1 is WSHSY, CDR2 SAAADI, per germline. The CDR3 DNA sequence: TGCGCCAGCAGTGAGTCCGGGACTGTGAGCTACACCTTC. Protein product: CASSESGTVSYTF.

A word on this clone: The junction and the germline gene differ at one end; a read error may be behind it. This sequence joins TRBV5-5 and TRBJ1-2; 9 bases map to TRBD1. The CDR3 totals 15 residues. Germline values: CDR1 SGHKS, CDR2 YYEKEE (reference sequence). The CDR3 DNA reads as TGTTCCAGCAGCTTAAGCATGACAGGGGGCTATGGCTACACCTTC. Translating gives CSSSLSMTGGYGYTF.

The gene calls are TRBV4-3 and TRBJ2-1, with D perhaps TRBD1 (7 bases). This CDR3 is 13 amino acids long. Germline V gene sequence: CDR1 LGHNA, CDR2 YSLEER. The V end was cut by 3 bases, the J end by 6 bases, with 9 bases between. Here the CDR3 reads CASSHQGGNEQFF. The DNA for the CDR3 is TGCGCCAGCAGCCATCAGGGGGGCAATGAGCAGTTCTTC.

This clone has a single count. The genes are TRBV27 and TRBJ2-3; D may be TRBD2 (6 bases). The CDR3 sequence is 14 residues long. Germline assignment: CDR1 MNHEY and CDR2 SMNVEV (reference sequence). Trimming removed 5 bases at V and 2 bases at J, with 11 bases between. DNA of the CDR3: TGTGCCAGCAGTCGGAGGGAGGTCACAGATACGCAGTATTTT. Translation: CASSRREVTDTQYF.

The chain is built from TRBV5-4 and TRBJ1-1; no clear D gene. Deletions cut 4 bases from V and 10 bases from J, with 11 bases between. The CDR3 runs 11 residues. Per the germline V gene, CDR1 is SGHNT and CDR2 is YYREEE (reference sequence). CDR3 loop: CASSPGGVAFF. CDR3 DNA sequence: TGTGCCAGCAGCCCTGGTGGAGTAGCTTTCTTT. Supplemented by reference TRBV5-4 and TRBJ1-1, the full variable domain reads ETGVTQSPTHLIKTRGQQVTLRCSSQSGHNTVSWYQQALGQGPQFIFQYYREEENGRGNFPPRFSGLQFPNYSSELNVNALELDDSALYLCASSPGGVAFFGQGTRLTVV.

The chain links TRBV29-1 to TRBJ2-5; 12 nucleotides agree with TRBD2. After removal of 6 bases from V and 0 bases from J, the junction contained 11 bases not matched to a gene. Looked up from germline, CDR1 is SQVTM and CDR2 is ANQGSEA. The length of the CDR3 is 17 residues. The CDR3 DNA reads TGCAGCGTCGCTACTAGCGGGGGGCCGGGGTACCAAGAGACCCAGTACTTC. Its protein is CSVATSGGPGYQETQYF.

V is TRBV7-9 and J is TRBJ2-1, with a possible D match to TRBD2 (6 bases). V was pared by 3 bases and J by 0 bases, with 15 bases between. Per germline, CDR1 SEHNR and CDR2 FQNEAQ (reference sequence). The CDR3 length is 17 residues. This CDR3 reads CASSFRGGESSYNEQFF. The CDR3 nucleotides are TGTGCCAGCAGCTTCCGTGGAGGGGAGAGCTCCTACAATGAGCAGTTCTTC.

This chain links TRBV3-1 (or the pseudogene TRBV3-2) with TRBJ1-1; D might be TRBD1 (5 bases). Germline CDR1 LGHDT, CDR2 YNNKEL (reference sequence). The germline V and J ends were trimmed by 0 bases and 4 bases, with 12 bases remaining between them. The CDR3 runs to 15 residues. In DNA, the CDR3 is TGTGCCAGCAGCCAAGATGAAGTGGGGGGCACTGAAGCTTTCTTT. This sequence encodes CASSQDEVGGTEAFF.

The chain employs TRBV2 and TRBJ2-1; possibly TRBD1 for D (7 bases). Germline V gene sequence: CDR1 SNHLY, CDR2 FYNNEI. V was trimmed by 10 bases and J by 7 bases, leaving 20 bases between them. CDR3 length equals 14 residues. The CDR3 spells CATNGGTQGNEQFF. DNA for the CDR3: TGTGCCACAAATGGAGGGACACAGGGGAATGAGCAGTTCTTC.

The J gene is TRBJ1-1, the V gene TRBV4-1; weak D call: TRBD1 (5 bases). Deletions cut 4 bases from V and 8 bases from J, with 20 bases between. CDR1 MGHRA and CDR2 YSYEKL come from the germline V gene. There are 15 residues in the CDR3. The CDR3 sequence: CASSPPSVGGTEAFF. CDR3 nucleotide sequence: TGCGCCAGCAGCCCCCCTAGTGTAGGAGGGACGGAAGCTTTCTTT.

In this sample, this clone turned up a few times. The V gene is TRBV7-9, the J gene TRBJ2-7; D may be TRBD1 (6 bases). This CDR3 region has 16 residues. V lost 0 bases and J lost 3, with 15 bases in between. Germline-derived CDR1 and CDR2 are SEHNR and FQNEAQ (reference sequence). The CDR3 sequence: CASSLAWGRGHYEQYF. The CDR3 DNA reads as TGTGCCAGCAGCTTAGCGTGGGGCAGGGGCCACTACGAGCAGTACTTC.

J is TRBJ2-1 and V is TRBV15, with 7 positions matching TRBD2. There are 11 residues in the CDR3. The V gene's germline CDR1 is LNHNV and CDR2 YYDKDF (reference sequence). V lost 5 bases to trimming and J lost 9 bases; unmatched junction nucleotides: 1. CDR3 sequence reads: CATSERGEQFF. The DNA for the CDR3 is TGTGCCACCAGCGAGCGGGGTGAGCAGTTCTTC.

The chain employs TRBV29-1 and TRBJ1-1; D uncertain. V was trimmed by 3 bases and J by 1 base, leaving 12 bases between them. CDR1 SQVTM and CDR2 ANQGSEA come from the germline V gene. This CDR3 contains 14 residues. The CDR3 region has the DNA TGCAGCGTTGACGGTTCTCACTCGAACACTGAAGCTTTCTTT. This gives the protein CSVDGSHSNTEAFF.

The chain employs TRBV7-2 and TRBJ2-5, with TRBD2 matching 11 bases. This CDR3 is built from 15 residues. V dropped 5 bases and J dropped 5; count of bases not matched to a gene: 7. Germline lookup yields CDR1 SGHTA and CDR2 FQGNSA. The CDR3 here is CASSPQLAGVETQYF. As DNA, the CDR3 is TGTGCCAGCAGCCCCCAACTAGCGGGGGTGGAGACCCAGTACTTC. Full variable domain (rest looked up from reference TRBV7-2 and TRBJ2-5): GAGVSQSPSNKVTEKGKDVELRCDPISGHTALYWYRQSLGQGLEFLIYFQGNSAPDKSGLPSDRFSAERTGGSVSTLTIQRTQQEDSAVYLCASSPQLAGVETQYFGPGTRLLVL.

The CDR3 DNA sequence: TGCGCCAGCAGCCGCCTCTTGACAGGGGCCTACGAGCAGTACTTC. It codes for CASSRLLTGAYEQYF. The V call is TRBV4-1, the J call TRBJ2-7; 8 bases agree with TRBD1. The V and J ends lost 4 bases and 2 bases, in that order; junction bases with no gene match: 7. This CDR3 is built from 15 residues. Germline V gene lookup returns CDR1 MGHRA and CDR2 YSYEKL.

This rearrangement joins TRBV4-3 to TRBJ2-7; 9 bases agree with TRBD1. The CDR3 length is 18 residues. With 4 bases clipped from V and 6 bases from J, the junction kept 19 bases outside the gene matches. Germline loops: CDR1 LGHNA, CDR2 YSLEER. CDR3 sequence: CASSPQVPGTGFLIEQYF. The DNA for the CDR3 is TGCGCCAGCAGCCCGCAGGTACCCGGGACAGGGTTCCTGATCGAGCAGTACTTC.

The rearrangement uses TRBV7-6 and TRBJ2-5, with 9 bases aligning to TRBD2. CDR3 length: 18 residues. Germline V gene data show CDR1 as SGHVS and CDR2 as FNYEAQ. V trimming: 1 base; J trimming: 5 bases; junction bases outside the gene matches: 14. In DNA form, the CDR3 reads TGTGCCAGCAGCTTAGATTTAAGTATAGCGGGGGATTTTGAGACCCAGTACTTC. This encodes CASSLDLSIAGDFETQYF.